Below are 30 T cell receptor beta chains sequenced from a single sample in a study of blood T cell repertoires in COVID-19. Some clones are missing from TCRdb's copy, which holds only in-frame ones; the method was immunoSEQ multiplex PCR. The data hold about 180,000 clones, with about 81% observed a single time. Material for sequencing was peripheral blood. Receptors originate from a woman older than 75 with COVID-19, enrolled during active disease.

The gene calls are TRBV2 and TRBJ2-5, with 8 bases aligning to TRBD1. V lost 5 bases, J lost 4 bases, and 6 bases stayed unmatched. Germline CDR1 SNHLY, CDR2 FYNNEI. The CDR3 runs 14 residues. CDR3 coding DNA: TGTGCCAGCAGTACCGACAGGGGAAGAGAGACCCAGTACTTC. Its protein product is CASSTDRGRETQYF.

The rearrangement joins TRBV5-4 to TRBJ1-2; unclear D gene. CDR1 is SGHNT, CDR2 YYREEE, per germline (reference sequence). The germline V and J ends were trimmed by 4 bases and 6 bases, with 7 bases remaining between them. CDR3 length: 11 residues. CDR3 coding DNA: TGTGCCAGCAGCGTGGGAGATGGCTACACCTTC. Translated: CASSVGDGYTF. The variable domain in full, completed from reference TRBV5-4 and TRBJ1-2, reads ETGVTQSPTHLIKTRGQQVTLRCSSQSGHNTVSWYQQALGQGPQFIFQYYREEENGRGNFPPRFSGLQFPNYSSELNVNALELDDSALYLCASSVGDGYTFGSGTRLTVV.

The chain has TRBV24-1 and TRBJ1-2; D gene ambiguous. V was shortened by 1 base and J by 4 bases, with 9 bases between the two germline ends. The CDR3 sequence is 14 residues long. CDR1 is KGHDR, CDR2 SFDVKD, per germline. The chain's CDR3 is CATSDFTQSYGYTF. The CDR3 nucleotides read TGTGCCACCAGTGATTTTACACAGAGCTATGGCTACACCTTC.

This chain connects TRBV3-1 (or the pseudogene TRBV3-2) to TRBJ1-1, with 7 bases identical to TRBD1. The V segment lost 1 base and the J segment 4 bases; nucleotides outside the gene matches: 6. The CDR3 length is 15 residues. Germline V lookup: CDR1 LGHDT, CDR2 YNNKEL (reference sequence). The CDR3 coding sequence is TGTGCCAGCAGCCAAGTAGGGGGCGGCGGCACTGAAGCTTTCTTT. Translating gives CASSQVGGGGTEAFF.

This clone was observed a handful of times. The chain recombines TRBV2 with TRBJ2-7, with 9 bases identical to TRBD2. Germline V gene sequence: CDR1 SNHLY, CDR2 FYNNEI. Germline trimming cut 7 bases from V and 0 bases from J; bases unmatched to any gene: 4. This CDR3 is built from 14 residues. The CDR3 DNA sequence: TGTGCCAGCACCGGGACTAGCAGCTCCTACGAGCAGTACTTC. Translated, it gives CASTGTSSSYEQYF.

This clone has a single count. The chain is built from TRBV25-1 and TRBJ2-1, with 11 positions matching TRBD1. This CDR3 has 14 amino acids. Trimming took 5 bases from V and 6 from J; bases not matched to a gene: 3. The V gene's germline CDR1 is MGHDK and CDR2 SYGVNS. The CDR3 loop reads CASSLGTGGNEQFF. Here the CDR3 DNA reads TGTGCCAGCAGTCTGGGGACAGGGGGCAATGAGCAGTTCTTC.

The gene calls are TRBV9 and TRBJ2-7; D gene uncertain. The CDR3 totals 14 residues. Per germline, CDR1 SGDLS and CDR2 YYNGEE. V shed 0 bases and J shed 0 bases, with 7 bases lying between them. In DNA, the CDR3 is TGTGCCAGCAGCGTAGACTTTAGCTCCTACGAGCAGTACTTC. Encoded protein: CASSVDFSSYEQYF.

The genes are TRBV15 and TRBJ2-7; D is uncertain. The CDR3 has 13 amino acids. V shed 0 bases and J shed 5 bases, with 8 bases lying between them. From germline, CDR1 is LNHNV and CDR2 YYDKDF (reference sequence). The CDR3: CATSRDWRNEQYF. CDR3 sequence (DNA): TGTGCCACCAGCAGAGATTGGAGAAACGAGCAGTACTTC.

This clone was picked up a small number of times. The chain joins TRBV11-2 to TRBJ1-3; D remains ambiguous. Trimming took 6 bases from V and 2 from J, leaving 11 bases between them. Per the germline V gene, CDR1 is SGHAT and CDR2 is FQNNGV. This CDR3 comprises 14 residues. The CDR3 nucleotides are TGTGCCAGCAGTAAGGTCCGGGCTGGAAACACCATATATTTT. Protein: CASSKVRAGNTIYF.

The chain recombines TRBV5-7 with TRBJ2-1; possibly TRBD2 for D (6 bases). TRBV5-7 is placed among ORFs of uncertain function. There are 13 residues in the CDR3. The ends were cut back, 9 bases at V and 3 bases at J, with 13 bases in the middle. The CDR3 bases are TGTGCCACTCCGGGACTGTACTACAATGAGCAGTTCTTC. It encodes CATPGLYYNEQFF.

This clone was seen only once. V is TRBV18 and J is TRBJ1-1, with 7 bases that match TRBD1. Germline V gene lookup returns CDR1 KGHSH and CDR2 LQKENI. The V and J ends lost 2 bases and 0 bases, in that order; junction bases with no gene match: 0. The CDR3 has 14 residues. CDR3 loop: CASSPGQVNTEAFF. CDR3 nucleotides: TGTGCCAGCTCACCAGGACAGGTGAACACTGAAGCTTTCTTT.

This clone was recorded only once. The chain links TRBV9 to TRBJ1-1; tentative D call: TRBD1 (5 bases). The CDR3 contains 15 residues. The V end was cut by 0 bases, the J end by 1 base, with 10 bases between. CDR1 is SGDLS and CDR2 is YYNGEE in the germline V gene. The CDR3 loop is CASSVGTGRNTEAFF. Here the CDR3 DNA reads TGTGCCAGCAGCGTAGGCACAGGCAGGAACACTGAAGCTTTCTTT.

The chain carries TRBV12-3 or TRBV12-4 and TRBJ1-1; 9 bases are shared with TRBD1. With V trimmed by 6 bases and J by 10 bases, 9 bases remained unmatched. This CDR3 region has 13 residues. CDR3: CASSGDRVVGAFF. The DNA for the CDR3 is TGTGCCAGCAGCGGGGACAGGGTAGTAGGAGCTTTCTTT.

This chain links TRBV19 with TRBJ2-1, with 10 bases fitting TRBD1. Germline-derived CDR1 and CDR2 are LNHDA and SQIVND (reference sequence). This CDR3 has 15 amino acids. Trimming removed 7 bases from V and 2 bases from J; junction bases left unmatched: 5. The CDR3 loop is CASTMTGGPYNEQFF. As DNA, the CDR3 is TGTGCCAGTACCATGACAGGGGGCCCCTACAATGAGCAGTTCTTC.

Only a few counts were recorded for this clone. The J gene is TRBJ2-1, the V gene TRBV27; unclear D gene. The V gene lost 6 bases and the J gene lost 3 bases, with 6 bases spanning the gap. The CDR3 spans 12 residues. Germline values: CDR1 MNHEY, CDR2 SMNVEV (reference sequence). Here the CDR3 reads CASRQNYNEQFF. CDR3 DNA sequence: TGTGCCAGCAGACAGAACTACAATGAGCAGTTCTTC.

The chain employs TRBV5-6 and TRBJ2-7; 9 positions agree with TRBD2. Germline CDR1 reads SGHDT; CDR2 reads YYEEEE. The CDR3 extends over 17 amino acids. V dropped 3 bases and J dropped 6; count of bases not matched to a gene: 16. CDR3 coding DNA: TGTGCCAGCAGCTGGTGGGTGGCGGGAGGGCCTCTTTCCGAGCAGTACTTC. It specifies CASSWWVAGGPLSEQYF.

The rearrangement uses TRBV3-1 (or the pseudogene TRBV3-2) and TRBJ2-3; 9 positions agree with TRBD2. This CDR3 has 17 residues. The V gene end was trimmed by 4 bases and the J gene end by 3 bases; junction bases not matched to a gene: 11. The V gene's germline CDR1 is LGHDT and CDR2 YNNKEL (reference sequence). CDR3 region: CASSPARGRGGTDTQYF. The CDR3 DNA reads TGTGCCAGCAGCCCCGCGAGGGGGCGGGGGGGGACAGATACGCAGTATTTT.

The V and J genes are TRBV2 and TRBJ2-2; 7 nucleotides match TRBD1. The CDR3 totals 15 residues. V lost 1 base to trimming and J lost 6 bases; unmatched junction nucleotides: 5. CDR1 is SNHLY and CDR2 is FYNNEI in the germline V gene. The CDR3 region has the DNA TGTGCCAGCAGTGAAGAAACAGGGGTGTCCGGGGAGCTGTTTTTT. It is translated as CASSEETGVSGELFF. Complete variable domain (other parts from reference TRBV2 and TRBJ2-2): EPEVTQTPSHQVTQMGQEVILRCVPISNHLYFYWYRQILGQKVEFLVSFYNNEISEKSEIFDDQFSVERPDGSNFTLKIRSTKLEDSAMYFCASSEETGVSGELFFGEGSRLTVL.

The J gene is TRBJ2-3, the V gene TRBV14, with a possible D match to TRBD2 (6 bases). Germline V gene sequence: CDR1 SGHDN, CDR2 FVKESK. V was shortened by 1 base and J by 4 bases, with 12 bases between the two germline ends. CDR3 length: 15 residues. CDR3 bases: TGTGCCAGCAGCCAAGTCGGTCTAGCGTCAGATACGCAGTATTTT. This translates into CASSQVGLASDTQYF.

The DNA of the CDR3 is TGTGCCAGCAGGGGGGGACTAGCGGCCACAGATACGCAGTATTTT. Translating gives CASRGGLAATDTQYF. The V gene is TRBV2, the J gene TRBJ2-3; 11 bases are a match to TRBD2. Germline loops: CDR1 SNHLY, CDR2 FYNNEI. The ends lost 6 bases at V and 2 bases at J; junction bases unmatched: 4. The length of the CDR3 is 15 residues.

This clone was detected only a few times. This rearrangement joins TRBV6-6 to TRBJ1-6; TRBD1 agrees at 7 bases. Germline CDR1 reads MNHNY; CDR2 reads SVGAGI (reference sequence). The J segment lost 9 bases and the V segment lost 7 bases, leaving 9 bases of the junction unmatched. The CDR3 has 14 residues. The CDR3 DNA follows: TGTGCCAGCATGGTTCGACAGGGCGGTTCACCCCTCCACTTT. This translates into CASMVRQGGSPLHF.

V is TRBV6-2 or TRBV6-3 and J is TRBJ1-4; weak D call: TRBD1 (5 bases). Trimming left V 5 bases short and J 6 bases short, with 7 bases between. The germline CDR1 and CDR2 sequences are MNHEY and SVGEGT. The length of the CDR3 is 12 residues. CDR3 in DNA: TGTGCCAGCAGTGTCAGGGATGAAAAACTGTTTTTT. Translation: CASSVRDEKLFF.

V gene TRBV3-1 (or the pseudogene TRBV3-2) combines with J gene TRBJ1-3, with TRBD1 matching 7 bases. The germline CDR1 and CDR2 sequences are LGHDT and YNNKEL (reference sequence). V was pared by 4 bases and J by 5 bases, with 5 bases of the junction left unmatched. The CDR3 contains 14 residues. The CDR3 nucleotides are TGTGCCAGCAGCCCGACAGGGATTAGAAACACCATATATTTT. This sequence encodes CASSPTGIRNTIYF.

The chain uses TRBV7-6 and TRBJ2-3, with TRBD1 matching over 8 bases. J was trimmed by 3 bases and V by 5 bases; bases with no gene match: 7. The CDR3 has 15 amino acids. The germline CDR1 and CDR2 sequences are SGHVS and FNYEAQ. The DNA for the CDR3 is TGTGCCAGCAGCGTTGCCGGGACAGGAACAGATACGCAGTATTTT. Translating it yields CASSVAGTGTDTQYF. Full variable domain (remainder filled in from reference TRBV7-6 and TRBJ2-3): GAGVSQSPRYKVTKRGQDVALRCDPISGHVSLYWYRQALGQGPEFLTYFNYEAQQDKSGLPNDRFSAERPEGSISTLTIQRTEQRDSAMYRCASSVAGTGTDTQYFGPGTRLTVL.

V and J are TRBV11-3 and TRBJ2-3; D is unresolved. Between the trimmed V and J ends, which lost 0 bases and 3 bases, there was a span of 4 bases. The CDR3 has 13 residues. The V gene's germline CDR1 is SGHNT and CDR2 YENEEA. The chain's CDR3 is CASSLDRTDTQYF. The CDR3 nucleotides read TGTGCCAGCAGCTTAGATCGGACAGATACGCAGTATTTT.

The CDR3 nucleotides are TGTGCCAGCAGCTTCCGGGACACGATTTACAATGAGCAGTTCTTC. Translation gives CASSFRDTIYNEQFF. The V call is TRBV11-2, the J call TRBJ2-1, with TRBD1 as a possible D gene (6 bases). V was trimmed by 3 bases and J by 4 bases, leaving 13 bases between them. CDR3 length equals 15 residues. Germline V gene lookup returns CDR1 SGHAT and CDR2 FQNNGV.

V usage is TRBV9 and J usage is TRBJ2-3, with 11 bases lining up with TRBD2. CDR1 SGDLS and CDR2 YYNGEE come from the germline V gene. The V gene end was trimmed by 4 bases and the J gene end by 7 bases; junction bases not matched to a gene: 14. The CDR3 covers 17 residues. The CDR3 region has the DNA TGTGCCAGCAGCTCGAATAGTGGGACTAGCGGTTCATATACGCAGTATTTT. Translated, it gives CASSSNSGTSGSYTQYF.

The rearrangement links TRBV3-1 (or the pseudogene TRBV3-2) to TRBJ1-1, with D perhaps TRBD1 (6 bases). The V gene's germline CDR1 is LGHDT and CDR2 YNNKEL (reference sequence). This CDR3 has 14 residues. The ends were cut back, 4 bases at V and 0 bases at J, with 9 bases in the middle. This CDR3 is CASSRTVLNTEAFF. The CDR3 DNA follows: TGTGCCAGCAGCCGGACAGTTTTGAACACTGAAGCTTTCTTT.

In its sample, this clone was seen once. The CDR3 loop reads CASSSTGSGTGGVGGYTF. DNA for the CDR3: TGTGCCAGCAGCTCAACGGGCTCCGGGACAGGGGGCGTGGGAGGCTACACCTTC. This chain connects TRBV7-3 to TRBJ1-2, with 12 bases that match TRBD1. This CDR3 is built from 18 residues. The V gene end was trimmed by 4 bases and the J gene end by 8 bases; junction bases not matched to a gene: 17. The germline V gene has CDR1 SGHTA and CDR2 FQGTGA.

This clone turned up a few times. The chain carries TRBV2 and TRBJ2-7; no reliable D call. V lost 5 bases, J lost 2 bases, and 4 bases lay in between. Looked up from germline, CDR1 is SNHLY and CDR2 is FYNNEI. CDR3 length: 11 residues. The CDR3 loop reads CASSLAYEQYF. DNA of the CDR3: TGTGCCAGCAGTTTAGCCTACGAGCAGTACTTC.